This T cell receptor beta chain was obtained from a study of spatial heterogeneity in lung cancer. Time point described: sample taken at primary tumor resection. TCRdb itself ran the 5' RACE reads through MiXCR, one entry per CDR3 protein. Of more than 65,000 distinct CDR3 sequences in the sample, approximately 8% are singletons; the top ten hold 6% to 7%. CDR1 and CDR2 from the germline V gene are SGHRS and YFSETQ. There are 14 residues in the CDR3. Trimming took 0 bases from V and 5 from J, leaving 11 bases between them. Source: PBMCs, taken at surgery. The gene calls are TRBV5-1 and TRBJ1-1; unclear D gene. This sequence was found in a male donor with early-stage non-small cell lung cancer. In nucleotides, the CDR3 is TGCGCCAGCAGCTTGGAAGGAGATGGGACTGAAGCTTTCTTT. Protein product: CASSLEGDGTEAFF.